The 5 T cell receptor beta chains reported below all come from one sample, sequenced in a study of shared clonotypes between healthy human individuals. Clones were read by immunoSEQ multiplex PCR, and TCRdb kept only the in-frame ones, dropping some. The repertoire includes about 480,000 clones, about four fifths of them detected once, and under 15% sits in the top ten. The sample comprised PBMCs. The receptor source for this set is a woman aged 40-49 years in good health. Some clones in this sample may be carry-over from other donors' samples.

The chain carries TRBV29-1 and TRBJ2-7; D is possibly TRBD1 (6 bases). The V end lost 4 bases, the J end lost 0 bases, and 10 bases lay between the germline ends. Germline V gene lookup returns CDR1 SQVTM and CDR2 ANQGSEA. The CDR3 has 13 residues. The CDR3 loop is CSVGGPGSYEQYF. DNA of the CDR3: TGCAGCGTTGGGGGGCCGGGCTCCTACGAGCAGTACTTC.

The V gene is TRBV15, the J gene TRBJ2-7; D is ambiguous. The germline V and J ends were trimmed by 0 bases and 5 bases, with 11 bases remaining between them. Germline values: CDR1 LNHNV, CDR2 YYDKDF (reference sequence). This CDR3 is built from 14 residues. The CDR3 reads CATSRDVVVHEQYF. DNA for the CDR3: TGTGCCACCAGCAGAGATGTAGTGGTTCACGAGCAGTACTTC.

The chain recombines TRBV7-2 with TRBJ2-1; TRBD2 matches at 10 bases. CDR1 is SGHTA, CDR2 FQGNSA, per germline. The CDR3 runs 14 residues. Trimming took 5 bases from V and 10 from J; bases not matched to a gene: 8. CDR3 sequence (DNA): TGTGCCAGCAGCCCTGGACTAGCGGCTTTGGAGCAGTTCTTC. It specifies CASSPGLAALEQFF.

V and J are TRBV7-3 and TRBJ2-1; 10 bases line up with TRBD2. Looked up from germline, CDR1 is SGHTA and CDR2 is FQGTGA. The CDR3 contains 16 residues. V was pared by 1 base and J by 7 bases, with 7 bases of the junction left unmatched. The DNA for the CDR3 is TGTGCCAGCAGCTTAAATAGCGGGAGGTTCATTAATGAGCAGTTCTTC. Protein: CASSLNSGRFINEQFF.

This clone has at least ten counts. The sample contains more than one DNA sequence encoding this CDR3. The chain combines TRBV9 with TRBJ2-5; D may correspond to TRBD1 or TRBD2 (5 bases each). Germline CDR1 and CDR2: SGDLS and YYNGEE. The CDR3 is 14 residues long. Deletions cut 0 bases from V and 4 bases from J, with 10 bases between. CDR3 in DNA: TGTGCCAGCAGCGTAGCCCAGAGGGGAGAGACCCAGTACTTC. Amino acids: CASSVAQRGETQYF.